The 25 T cell receptor beta chains presented below share a single source sample, sequenced in a study of blood T cell repertoires in COVID-19. TCRdb keeps only in-frame clones here, not all; method: immunoSEQ multiplex PCR. The table lists about 310,000 clones, 80% to 90% of them singletons. The sequencing input was PBMCs or T cells enriched from blood (not recorded which). The receptors come from a woman younger than 30 who had recovered from COVID-19.

This sequence joins TRBV4-3 and TRBJ2-3; 9 bases fit TRBD1. J was trimmed by 4 bases and V by 0 bases; bases with no gene match: 5. This CDR3 comprises 16 residues. CDR1 and CDR2 from the germline V gene are LGHNA and YSLEER. In nucleotides, the CDR3 is TGCGCCAGCAGCCAAGACAACAGGGGGCGCCCAGATACGCAGTATTTT. Protein: CASSQDNRGRPDTQYF.

The chain carries TRBV7-2 and TRBJ1-2; 9 nucleotides agree with TRBD1. V trimming: 5 bases; J trimming: 4 bases; junction bases outside the gene matches: 17. Germline V gene sequence: CDR1 SGHTA, CDR2 FQGNSA. The CDR3 is 18 amino acids. The CDR3 spells CASSRAQGTGTGSYGYTF. For the CDR3, the DNA is TGTGCCAGCAGCCGCGCCCAGGGAACCGGGACAGGGTCCTATGGCTACACCTTC.

The chain couples TRBV13 to TRBJ2-5; 9 bases agree with TRBD1. The CDR3 is made up of 16 amino acids. V was clipped by 5 bases and J by 3 bases; unmatched bases: 10. Per the germline V gene, CDR1 is PRHDT and CDR2 is FYEKMQ (reference sequence). The CDR3 sequence is CASSAKAGTGKETQYF. The CDR3 coding sequence is TGTGCCAGCAGCGCTAAGGCCGGGACAGGGAAAGAGACCCAGTACTTC. Combining the CDR3 with reference TRBV13 and TRBJ2-5 gives the whole variable domain AAGVIQSPRHLIKEKRETATLKCYPIPRHDTVYWYQQGPGQDPQFLISFYEKMQSDKGSIPDRFSAQQFSDYHSELNMSSLELGDSALYFCASSAKAGTGKETQYFGPGTRLLVL.

This clone showed up just a few times. The chain is built from TRBV24-1 and TRBJ2-2; the D gene is possibly TRBD2 (5 bases). Germline V lookup: CDR1 KGHDR, CDR2 SFDVKD. V gave up 4 bases and J gave up 4 bases, with 15 bases separating them. The CDR3 loop spans 16 amino acids. CDR3 loop: CATSDYTLGSTGELFF. CDR3 sequence (DNA): TGTGCCACCAGTGACTATACACTAGGAAGCACCGGGGAGCTGTTTTTT.

This chain uses TRBV29-1 with TRBJ2-1; the match to TRBD2 covers 8 bases. V lost 3 bases and J lost 6; bases outside the gene matches: 7. This CDR3 is 14 amino acids long. Germline CDR1 is SQVTM and CDR2 is ANQGSEA. The CDR3 here is CSVDWVAGFNEQFF. The CDR3 bases are TGCAGCGTTGATTGGGTAGCGGGGTTCAATGAGCAGTTCTTC.

This rearrangement joins TRBV28 to TRBJ1-2; D is uncertain. The CDR3 is 14 amino acids. Looked up from germline, CDR1 is MDHEN and CDR2 is SYDVKM. V was pared by 5 bases and J by 2 bases, with 12 bases between. The CDR3 protein is CASSPLRRNYGYTF. DNA of the CDR3: TGTGCCAGCAGTCCCCTGAGGCGCAACTATGGCTACACCTTC.

This chain uses TRBV3-1 (or the pseudogene TRBV3-2) with TRBJ2-4, with unresolved D. Germline assignment: CDR1 LGHDT and CDR2 YNNKEL (reference sequence). V was cut by 1 base and J by 0 bases, with 7 bases left in between. The CDR3 sequence is 15 residues long. CDR3 coding DNA: TGTGCCAGCAGCCAAGGGCTTCTAGCCAAAAACATTCAGTACTTC. Protein: CASSQGLLAKNIQYF.

The chain joins TRBV28 to TRBJ1-1, with 11 bases identical to TRBD1. Germline-derived CDR1 and CDR2 are MDHEN and SYDVKM. The CDR3 is 15 amino acids. With V trimmed by 6 bases and J by 6 bases, 9 bases remained unmatched. CDR3 sequence: CASSLSGTGGSEAFF. In nucleotides, the CDR3 is TGTGCCAGCAGCTTAAGCGGGACAGGGGGTTCTGAAGCTTTCTTT.

The CDR3 bases are TGTGCCAGCAGAAAACAGAGGACAGGAAATTCACCCCTCCACTTT. Encoded protein: CASRKQRTGNSPLHF. The chain couples TRBV2 to TRBJ1-6; 7 nucleotides agree with TRBD1. Germline V gene sequence: CDR1 SNHLY, CDR2 FYNNEI. The CDR3 sequence is 15 residues long. J was trimmed by 7 bases and V by 6 bases; bases with no gene match: 9.

V and J are TRBV2 and TRBJ2-2, with 9 bases aligning to TRBD1. Germline trimming cut 7 bases from V and 5 bases from J; bases unmatched to any gene: 8. The CDR3 runs to 15 residues. Germline V CDR1 and CDR2: SNHLY, FYNNEI. The CDR3: CASTEPGTGTGELFF. The CDR3 DNA reads TGTGCCAGCACCGAACCCGGGACAGGGACCGGGGAGCTGTTTTTT.

V and J are TRBV30 and TRBJ1-5; D is undetermined. The CDR3 runs to 13 residues. In germline, CDR1 is GTSNPN, CDR2 SVGIG (reference sequence). V was pared by 3 bases and J by 4 bases, with 10 bases between. The CDR3 protein is CAWSLTGNQPQHF. The CDR3 DNA reads as TGTGCCTGGAGCTTAACGGGGAATCAGCCCCAGCATTTT. Together with reference TRBV30 and TRBJ1-5, the CDR3 gives the full variable domain: SQTIHQWPATLVQPVGSPLSLECTVEGTSNPNLYWYRQAAGRGLQLLFYSVGIGQISSEVPQNLSASRPQDRQFILSSKKLLLSDSGFYLCAWSLTGNQPQHFGDGTRLSIL.

CDR3 bases: TGTGCCAGCAGTGAATCGGGGGATGGTGCAGATACGCAGTATTTT. Encoded protein: CASSESGDGADTQYF. The chain uses TRBV6-4 and TRBJ2-3, with a weak D call TRBD2 (6 bases). The CDR3 length is 15 residues. In germline, CDR1 is MRHNA, CDR2 SNTAGT. Trimming left V 3 bases short and J 4 bases short, with 14 bases between.

This clone occurred once. The rearrangement links TRBV6-5 to TRBJ1-1; the D gene is possibly TRBD1 (6 bases). V lost 5 bases and J 6 bases, leaving 10 bases between the germline ends. There are 12 residues in the CDR3. Germline CDR1 is MNHEY and CDR2 is SVGAGI. The CDR3 protein is CASSPRGPEAFF. In nucleotides, the CDR3 is TGTGCCAGCAGTCCCAGGGGCCCTGAAGCTTTCTTT.

V gene TRBV6-2 or TRBV6-3 combines with J gene TRBJ2-7, with TRBD1 matching over 7 bases. Germline CDR1 MNHEY, CDR2 SVGEGT. Losses at the gene ends were 6 bases for V and 2 bases for J; bases not matched to a gene: 7. This CDR3 has 14 amino acids. The CDR3 nucleotides are TGTGCCAGCAGCCCCTATGACAGGGCCTACGAGCAGTACTTC. Its protein is CASSPYDRAYEQYF.

This chain links TRBV9 with TRBJ2-1, with 9 bases matching TRBD2. Germline V gene data show CDR1 as SGDLS and CDR2 as YYNGEE. The V and J ends lost 3 bases and 6 bases, in that order; junction bases with no gene match: 7. The CDR3 covers 15 residues. CDR3 amino acids: CASSGSGRSGNEQFF. CDR3 coding DNA: TGTGCCAGCAGCGGAAGCGGGAGGTCCGGCAATGAGCAGTTCTTC. Based on the CDR3 plus reference TRBV9 and TRBJ2-1, the full variable domain is DSGVTQTPKHLITATGQRVTLRCSPRSGDLSVYWYQQSLDQGLQFLIQYYNGEERAKGNILERFSAQQFPDLHSELNLSSLELGDSALYFCASSGSGRSGNEQFFGPGTRLTVL.

The gene calls are TRBV7-6 and TRBJ1-6, with 10 bases matching TRBD1. V lost 5 bases and J lost 7; bases outside the gene matches: 5. The length of the CDR3 is 15 residues. From germline, CDR1 is SGHVS and CDR2 FNYEAQ. CDR3 in amino acids: CASSPWTGGNSPLHF. In DNA form, the CDR3 reads TGTGCCAGCAGCCCCTGGACAGGGGGGAATTCACCCCTCCACTTT.

As DNA, the CDR3 is TGTGCCAGCAGTGCCTTACGTGGCCGGGGTGACATTCAGTACTTC. Amino acids: CASSALRGRGDIQYF. The genes are TRBV28 and TRBJ2-4; D possibly corresponds to TRBD2 (5 bases). CDR3 size: 15 residues. The germline V gene encodes CDR1 MDHEN and CDR2 SYDVKM. V shed 5 bases and J shed 8 bases, with 19 bases lying between them.

The J gene is TRBJ2-5, the V gene TRBV15; D is undetermined. The CDR3 extends over 14 amino acids. Germline V gene data show CDR1 as LNHNV and CDR2 as YYDKDF (reference sequence). The V end lost 3 bases, the J end lost 5 bases, and 13 bases lay between the germline ends. The CDR3 here is CATSSRSGGETQYF. CDR3 nucleotide sequence: TGTGCCACCAGCAGCCGGTCAGGTGGGGAGACCCAGTACTTC.

The genes are TRBV7-9 and TRBJ1-1; 7 bases match TRBD1. The CDR3 contains 13 residues. Losses at the gene ends were 5 bases for V and 11 bases for J; bases not matched to a gene: 11. Germline values: CDR1 SEHNR, CDR2 FQNEAQ (reference sequence). The CDR3 is CASSPGQSVRAFF. CDR3 nucleotides: TGTGCCAGCAGCCCGGGACAGTCCGTAAGGGCTTTCTTT.

The V call is TRBV7-8, the J call TRBJ1-4, with a possible D match to TRBD1 (5 bases). CDR1 SGHVS and CDR2 FQNEAQ come from the germline V gene. Trimming took off 0 bases at V and 7 bases at J, with 18 bases between the two ends. The CDR3 has 17 amino acids. The CDR3 sequence is CASSLALIGGGGEKLFF. CDR3 bases: TGTGCCAGCAGCTTAGCGCTAATTGGGGGAGGAGGTGAAAAACTGTTTTTT.

This clone came up a few times. V is TRBV9 and J is TRBJ1-6, with 7 bases that match TRBD1. CDR3 length: 15 residues. The J segment lost 1 base and the V segment lost 4 bases, leaving 2 bases of the junction unmatched. Germline lookup yields CDR1 SGDLS and CDR2 YYNGEE. The CDR3 spells CASSPGGSYNSPLHF. The CDR3, as DNA: TGTGCCAGCAGCCCAGGGGGGTCCTATAATTCACCCCTCCACTTT.

DNA of the CDR3: TGTGCCAGCAGTCAGCGGTTAGCCAAAAACATTCAGTACTTC. It codes for CASSQRLAKNIQYF. The V call is TRBV28, the J call TRBJ2-4; maybe TRBD2 (5 bases). V was cut by 5 bases and J by 0 bases, with 8 bases left in between. This CDR3 region has 14 residues. Germline V gives CDR1 MDHEN, CDR2 SYDVKM.

The J gene is TRBJ2-7, the V gene TRBV7-2, with 9 bases lining up with TRBD2. The germline gives CDR1 SGHTA, CDR2 FQGNSA. CDR3 length: 16 residues. V lost 3 bases to trimming and J lost 0 bases; unmatched junction nucleotides: 6. The CDR3: CASSLTSGPISYEQYF. The CDR3 nucleotides are TGTGCCAGCAGCTTGACTAGCGGTCCTATCTCCTACGAGCAGTACTTC.

CDR3 DNA sequence: TGTGCCAGCAGCTCCCAACCTAGCGGGAACAATGAGCAGTTCTTC. Translation: CASSSQPSGNNEQFF. V and J are TRBV11-2 and TRBJ2-1, with 9 positions matching TRBD2. Trimming cost V 4 bases and J 5 bases; bases outside gene matches: 6. This CDR3 has 15 residues. CDR1 is SGHAT and CDR2 is FQNNGV in the germline V gene.

This clone was seen a single time. The rearrangement links TRBV20-1 to TRBJ1-2, with D possibly being TRBD1 (5 bases). The V gene lost 3 bases and the J gene lost 10 bases, with 18 bases spanning the gap. This CDR3 spans 13 amino acids. Germline lookup yields CDR1 DFQATT and CDR2 SNEGSKA (reference sequence). The CDR3 reads CSASSGAWKDYTF. CDR3 in DNA: TGCAGTGCTAGTTCTGGGGCCTGGAAAGACTACACCTTC.